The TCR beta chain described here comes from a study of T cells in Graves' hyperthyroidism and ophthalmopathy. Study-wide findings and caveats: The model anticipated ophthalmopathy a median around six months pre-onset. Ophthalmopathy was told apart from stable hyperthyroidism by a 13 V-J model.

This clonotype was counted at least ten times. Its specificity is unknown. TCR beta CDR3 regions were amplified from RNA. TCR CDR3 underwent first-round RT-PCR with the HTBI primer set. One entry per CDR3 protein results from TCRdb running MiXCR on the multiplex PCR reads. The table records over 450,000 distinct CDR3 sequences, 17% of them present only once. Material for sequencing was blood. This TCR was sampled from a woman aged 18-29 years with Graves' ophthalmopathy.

The CDR3 nucleotides are TGTGCCAGCTCACCAGGGTGGGGGCGCGTGGCTTTCTTT. Translation gives CASSPGWGRVAFF. The chain joins TRBV18 to TRBJ1-1, with D maybe TRBD1 (6 bases). Looked up from germline, CDR1 is KGHSH and CDR2 is LQKENI. With 2 bases removed from V and 11 bases from J, the gap between germline ends came to 15 bases. The CDR3 consists of 13 residues.